The next 7 T cell receptor beta chains were all read from a single sample in a study of cytomegalovirus exposure and HLA in healthy donors. Produced via immunoSEQ multiplex PCR; TCRdb's table is partial and in-frame only. The sample lists 200,000 or so clones, around 90% occurring once. Source material: PBMCs. The source is a woman aged 18-29 years in good health and CMV-seronegative.

J is TRBJ2-2 and V is TRBV4-3; 7 positions match TRBD2. Losses at the gene ends were 4 bases for V and 1 base for J; bases not matched to a gene: 9. CDR1 and CDR2 from the germline V gene are LGHNA and YSLEER. This CDR3 contains 17 residues. Here the CDR3 DNA reads TGCGCCAGCAGCCGGGGGGGAGCGGGGATGAACACCGGGGAGCTGTTTTTT. This sequence encodes CASSRGGAGMNTGELFF.

The CDR3 is CASSQDHATAIAAFF. The CDR3 DNA sequence: TGCGCCAGCAGCCAAGATCATGCGACAGCGATCGCAGCTTTCTTT. The rearrangement uses TRBV4-3 and TRBJ1-1; possible D gene TRBD1, 5 bases. The germline CDR1 and CDR2 sequences are LGHNA and YSLEER. V was pared by 0 bases and J by 10 bases, with 18 bases between. CDR3 length: 15 amino acids.

V gene TRBV2 combines with J gene TRBJ2-1; tentative D call: TRBD2 (5 bases). Germline CDR1 and CDR2: SNHLY and FYNNEI. The CDR3 runs to 14 residues. V lost 10 bases, J lost 6 bases, and 19 bases lay in between. The CDR3 sequence is CAITTLRALNEQFF. CDR3 nucleotide sequence: TGTGCCATTACGACGCTGCGGGCTCTCAATGAGCAGTTCTTC.

The chain links TRBV4-3 to TRBJ2-1, with TRBD2 matching 14 bases. The CDR3 length is 17 residues. V shed 0 bases, J shed 8 bases, and the junction held 6 bases outside the gene matches. Germline-derived CDR1 and CDR2 are LGHNA and YSLEER. Here the CDR3 DNA reads TGCGCCAGCAGCCAAGATCGGGGACTAGCGGGAGTCGATGAGCAGTTCTTC. It specifies CASSQDRGLAGVDEQFF.

This sequence joins TRBV5-1 and TRBJ2-4; 14 nucleotides agree with TRBD2. In germline, CDR1 is SGHRS, CDR2 YFSETQ. The CDR3 consists of 18 residues. After removal of 4 bases from V and 1 base from J, the junction contained 7 bases not matched to a gene. Here the CDR3 reads CASSPGTSGREAKNIQYF. CDR3 DNA: TGCGCCAGCAGCCCGGGGACTAGCGGGAGAGAGGCCAAAAACATTCAGTACTTC.

The CDR3 loop is CATKTSRGYWDTGELFF. The CDR3 nucleotides read TGTGCCACCAAGACTAGCAGAGGTTACTGGGACACCGGGGAGCTGTTTTTT. The chain recombines TRBV28 with TRBJ2-2; 7 bases fit TRBD2. The CDR3 contains 17 residues. V lost 10 bases to trimming and J lost 3 bases; unmatched junction nucleotides: 17. The germline CDR1 and CDR2 sequences are MDHEN and SYDVKM.

This clone occurred once. This sequence joins TRBV9 and TRBJ2-5, with 15 bases fitting TRBD2. CDR3 length equals 16 residues. The germline V gene has CDR1 SGDLS and CDR2 YYNGEE. V trimming: 4 bases; J trimming: 5 bases; junction bases outside the gene matches: 6. CDR3 coding DNA: TGTGCCAGCAGCCCGGGACTAGCGGGAGGAGGGGAGACCCAGTACTTC. Residues: CASSPGLAGGGETQYF.